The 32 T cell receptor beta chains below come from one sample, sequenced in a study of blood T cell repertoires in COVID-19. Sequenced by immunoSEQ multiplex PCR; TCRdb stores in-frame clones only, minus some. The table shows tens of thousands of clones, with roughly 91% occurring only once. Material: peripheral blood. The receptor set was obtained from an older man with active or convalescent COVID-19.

In nucleotides, the CDR3 is TGCAGCGGGGGAACTAGCGGTTTATACAATGAGCAGTTCTTC. Its translation: CSGGTSGLYNEQFF. The V gene is TRBV29-1, the J gene TRBJ2-1; 8 bases match TRBD2. The CDR3 length is 14 residues. V was pared by 7 bases and J by 4 bases, with 9 bases of the junction left unmatched. Germline CDR1 and CDR2: SQVTM and ANQGSEA.

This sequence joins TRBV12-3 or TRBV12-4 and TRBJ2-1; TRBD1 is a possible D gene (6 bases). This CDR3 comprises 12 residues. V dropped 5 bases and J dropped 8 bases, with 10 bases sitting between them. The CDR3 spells CASSTQGYEQFF. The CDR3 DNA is TGTGCCAGCAGTACACAGGGCTATGAGCAGTTCTTC.

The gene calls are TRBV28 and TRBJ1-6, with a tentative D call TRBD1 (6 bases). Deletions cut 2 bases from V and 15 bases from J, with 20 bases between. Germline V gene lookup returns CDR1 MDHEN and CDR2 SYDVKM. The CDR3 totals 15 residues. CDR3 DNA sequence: TGTGCCAGCAGTTTACAGGGGAGTAATGCCCCCTTCCTCCACTTT. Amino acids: CASSLQGSNAPFLHF.

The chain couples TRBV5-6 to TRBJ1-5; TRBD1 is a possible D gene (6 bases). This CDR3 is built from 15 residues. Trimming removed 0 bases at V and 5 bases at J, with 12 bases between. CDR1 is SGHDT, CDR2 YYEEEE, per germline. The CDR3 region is CASSLARGADQPQHF. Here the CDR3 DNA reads TGTGCCAGCAGCTTGGCGCGGGGGGCTGATCAGCCCCAGCATTTT.

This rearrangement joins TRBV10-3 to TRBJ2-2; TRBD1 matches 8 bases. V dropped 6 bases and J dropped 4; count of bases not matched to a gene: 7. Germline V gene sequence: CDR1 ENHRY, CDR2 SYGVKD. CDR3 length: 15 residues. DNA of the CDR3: TGTGCCATCAGGAGACAGGGGTTGGGCACCGGGGAGCTGTTTTTT. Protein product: CAIRRQGLGTGELFF.

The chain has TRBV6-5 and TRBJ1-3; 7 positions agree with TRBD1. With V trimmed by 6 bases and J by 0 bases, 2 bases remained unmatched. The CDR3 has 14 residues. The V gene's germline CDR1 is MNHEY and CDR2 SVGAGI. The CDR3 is CASSGTASGNTIYF. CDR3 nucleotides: TGTGCCAGCAGCGGGACAGCCTCTGGAAACACCATATATTTT.

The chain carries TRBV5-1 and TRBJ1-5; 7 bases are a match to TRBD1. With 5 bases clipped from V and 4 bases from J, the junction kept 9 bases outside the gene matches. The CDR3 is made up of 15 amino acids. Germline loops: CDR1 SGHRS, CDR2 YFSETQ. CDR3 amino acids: CASSSTGVGNQPQHF. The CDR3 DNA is TGCGCCAGCAGTTCTACAGGGGTAGGGAATCAGCCCCAGCATTTT.

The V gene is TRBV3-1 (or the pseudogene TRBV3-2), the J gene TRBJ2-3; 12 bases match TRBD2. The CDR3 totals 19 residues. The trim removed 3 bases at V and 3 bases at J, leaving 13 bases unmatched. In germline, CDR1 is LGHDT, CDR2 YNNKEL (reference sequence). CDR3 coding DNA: TGTGCCAGCAGCCACCCAGCCAGACTAGCGGGAGACGATACAGATACGCAGTATTTT. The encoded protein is CASSHPARLAGDDTDTQYF.

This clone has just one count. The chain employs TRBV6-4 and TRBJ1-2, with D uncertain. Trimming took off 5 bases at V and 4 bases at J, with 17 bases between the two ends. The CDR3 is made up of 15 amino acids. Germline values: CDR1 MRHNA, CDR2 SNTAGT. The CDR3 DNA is TGTGCCAGCAGTCAGAACCGTCGCCTTCTCTATGGCTACACCTTC. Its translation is CASSQNRRLLYGYTF.

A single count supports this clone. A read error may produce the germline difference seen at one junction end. The CDR3: CATSDPGTDQSEF. The CDR3 coding sequence is TGTGCCACCAGTGACCCAGGGACAGATCAGTCGGAATTT. The rearrangement uses TRBV24-1 and TRBJ2-3; TRBD1 matches 7 bases. CDR1 is KGHDR, CDR2 SFDVKD, per germline. The CDR3 runs 13 residues.

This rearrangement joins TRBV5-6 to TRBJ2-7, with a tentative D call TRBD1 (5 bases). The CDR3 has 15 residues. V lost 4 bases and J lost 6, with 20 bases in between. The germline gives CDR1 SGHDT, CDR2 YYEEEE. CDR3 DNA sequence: TGTGCCAGCAGCCCGGTAGGGGTCCCGAGTACCGAGCAGTACTTC. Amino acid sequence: CASSPVGVPSTEQYF.

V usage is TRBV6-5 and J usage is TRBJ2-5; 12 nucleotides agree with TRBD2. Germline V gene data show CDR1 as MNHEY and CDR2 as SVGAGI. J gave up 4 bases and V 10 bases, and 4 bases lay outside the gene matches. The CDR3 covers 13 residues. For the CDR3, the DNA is TGTGCCACCAGACTAGCGGGAGTAGAGACCCAGTACTTC. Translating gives CATRLAGVETQYF.

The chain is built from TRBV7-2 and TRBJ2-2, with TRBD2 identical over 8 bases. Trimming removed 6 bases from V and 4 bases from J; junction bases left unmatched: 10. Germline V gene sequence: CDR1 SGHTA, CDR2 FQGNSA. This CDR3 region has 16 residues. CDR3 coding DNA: TGTGCCAGCAGTTATTCAGCGGGAGTGATCACCGGGGAGCTGTTTTTT. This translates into CASSYSAGVITGELFF.

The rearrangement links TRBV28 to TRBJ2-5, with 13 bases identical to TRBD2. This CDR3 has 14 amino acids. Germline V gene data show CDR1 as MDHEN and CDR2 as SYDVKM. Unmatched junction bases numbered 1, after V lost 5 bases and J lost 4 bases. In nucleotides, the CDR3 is TGTGCCAGCAGTAGGACTAGCGGGAGAGAGACCCAGTACTTC. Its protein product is CASSRTSGRETQYF. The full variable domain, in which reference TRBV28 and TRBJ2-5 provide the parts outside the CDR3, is DVKVTQSSRYLVKRTGEKVFLECVQDMDHENMFWYRQDPGLGLRLIYFSYDVKMKEKGDIPEGYSVSREKKERFSLILESASTNQTSMYLCASSRTSGRETQYFGPGTRLLVL.

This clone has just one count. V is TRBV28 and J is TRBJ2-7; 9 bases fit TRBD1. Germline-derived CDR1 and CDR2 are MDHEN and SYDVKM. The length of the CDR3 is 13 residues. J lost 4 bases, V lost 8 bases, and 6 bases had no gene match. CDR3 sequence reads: CASVPGQGYEQYF. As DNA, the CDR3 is TGTGCCAGCGTCCCGGGACAGGGTTACGAGCAGTACTTC.

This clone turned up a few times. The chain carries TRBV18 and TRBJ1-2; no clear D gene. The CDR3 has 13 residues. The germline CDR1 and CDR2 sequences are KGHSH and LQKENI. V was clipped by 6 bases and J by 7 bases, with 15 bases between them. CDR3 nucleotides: TGTGCCAGCTCGCCGGACTTAAGGGTTGGCTACACCTTC. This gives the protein CASSPDLRVGYTF.

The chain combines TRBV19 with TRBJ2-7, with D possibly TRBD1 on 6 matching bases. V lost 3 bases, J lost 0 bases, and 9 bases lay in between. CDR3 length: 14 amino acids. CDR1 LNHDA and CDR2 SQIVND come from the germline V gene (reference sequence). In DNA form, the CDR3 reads TGTGCCAGTAGTATCCAGGGGAGCTCCTACGAGCAGTACTTC. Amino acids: CASSIQGSSYEQYF.

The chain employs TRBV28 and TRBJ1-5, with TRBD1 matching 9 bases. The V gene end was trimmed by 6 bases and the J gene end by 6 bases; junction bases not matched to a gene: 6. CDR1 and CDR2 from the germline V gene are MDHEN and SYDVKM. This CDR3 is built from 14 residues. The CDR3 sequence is CASSLTGGVQPQHF. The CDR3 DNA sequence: TGTGCCAGCAGCCTAACAGGGGGCGTTCAGCCCCAGCATTTT.

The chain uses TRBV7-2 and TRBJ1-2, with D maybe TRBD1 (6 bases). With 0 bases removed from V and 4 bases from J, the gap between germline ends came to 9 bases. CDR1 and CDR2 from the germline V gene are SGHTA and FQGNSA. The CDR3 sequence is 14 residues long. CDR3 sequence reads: CASSLAAGAYGYTF. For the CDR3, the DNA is TGTGCCAGCAGCTTAGCGGCAGGGGCCTATGGCTACACCTTC.

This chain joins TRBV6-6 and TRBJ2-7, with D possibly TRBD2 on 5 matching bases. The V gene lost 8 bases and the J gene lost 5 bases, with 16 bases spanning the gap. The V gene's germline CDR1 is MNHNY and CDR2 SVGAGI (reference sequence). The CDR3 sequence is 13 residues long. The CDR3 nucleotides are TGTGCCAGCTCTAGCCCCATTGGTGACGAGCAGTACTTC. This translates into CASSSPIGDEQYF.

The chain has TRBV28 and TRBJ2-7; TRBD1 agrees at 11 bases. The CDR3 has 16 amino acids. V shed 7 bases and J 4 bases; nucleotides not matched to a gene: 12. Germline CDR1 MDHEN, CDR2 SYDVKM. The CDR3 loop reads CASTPGGDRGAYEQYF. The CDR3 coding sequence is TGTGCCAGCACCCCCGGGGGGGACAGGGGGGCATACGAGCAGTACTTC. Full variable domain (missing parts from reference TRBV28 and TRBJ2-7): DVKVTQSSRYLVKRTGEKVFLECVQDMDHENMFWYRQDPGLGLRLIYFSYDVKMKEKGDIPEGYSVSREKKERFSLILESASTNQTSMYLCASTPGGDRGAYEQYFGPGTRLTVT.

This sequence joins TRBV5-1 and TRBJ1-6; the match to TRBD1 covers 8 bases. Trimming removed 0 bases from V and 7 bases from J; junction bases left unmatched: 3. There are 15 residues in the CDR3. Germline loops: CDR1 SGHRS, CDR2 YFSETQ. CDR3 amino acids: CASSLGQGNNSPLHF. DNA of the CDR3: TGCGCCAGCAGCTTGGGACAGGGGAACAATTCACCCCTCCACTTT.

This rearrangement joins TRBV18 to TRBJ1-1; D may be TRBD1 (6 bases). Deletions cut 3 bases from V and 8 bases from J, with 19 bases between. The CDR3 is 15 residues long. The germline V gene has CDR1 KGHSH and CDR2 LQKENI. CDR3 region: CASSPLPTGGSEAFF. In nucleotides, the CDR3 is TGTGCCAGCTCACCCCTACCGACAGGTGGGTCCGAAGCTTTCTTT.

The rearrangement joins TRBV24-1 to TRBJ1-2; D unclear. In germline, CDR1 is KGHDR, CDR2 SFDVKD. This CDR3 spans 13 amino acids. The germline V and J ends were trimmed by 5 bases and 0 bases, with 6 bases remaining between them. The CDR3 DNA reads TGTGCCACCAGTGTCGGAGCTAACTATGGCTACACCTTC. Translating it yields CATSVGANYGYTF.

CDR3 sequence (DNA): TGTGCCAGCAGTCGTAGGACTAGCGGGAGCGGCGAGCAGTACTTC. Protein product: CASSRRTSGSGEQYF. The chain has TRBV4-2 and TRBJ2-7, with 13 bases lining up with TRBD2. Germline V CDR1 and CDR2: LGHNA, YNFKEQ. CDR3 length equals 15 residues. V dropped 6 bases and J dropped 6; count of bases not matched to a gene: 8.

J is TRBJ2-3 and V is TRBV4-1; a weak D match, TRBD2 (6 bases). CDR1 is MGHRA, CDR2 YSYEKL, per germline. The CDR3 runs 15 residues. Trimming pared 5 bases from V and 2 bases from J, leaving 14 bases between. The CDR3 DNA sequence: TGCGCCAGCAGCTGGGGGGTGGGATTCACAGATACGCAGTATTTT. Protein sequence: CASSWGVGFTDTQYF.

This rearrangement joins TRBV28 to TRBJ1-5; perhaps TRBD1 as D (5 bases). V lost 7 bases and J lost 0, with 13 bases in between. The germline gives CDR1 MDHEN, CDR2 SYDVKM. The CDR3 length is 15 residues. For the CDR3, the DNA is TGTGCCAGCACCCCGGGACTGTATAGCAATCAGCCCCAGCATTTT. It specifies CASTPGLYSNQPQHF.

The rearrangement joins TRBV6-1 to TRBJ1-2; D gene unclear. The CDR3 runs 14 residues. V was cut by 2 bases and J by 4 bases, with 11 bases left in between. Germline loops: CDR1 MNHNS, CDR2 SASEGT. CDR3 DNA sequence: TGTGCCAGCAGTGAAAACGGGGATTCCTATGGCTACACCTTC. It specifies CASSENGDSYGYTF.

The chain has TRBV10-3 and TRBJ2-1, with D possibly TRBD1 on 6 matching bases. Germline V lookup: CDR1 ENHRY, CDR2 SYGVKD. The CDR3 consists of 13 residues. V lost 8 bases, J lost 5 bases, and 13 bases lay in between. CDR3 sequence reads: CAIGVNRDNEQFF. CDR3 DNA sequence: TGTGCCATCGGGGTCAACAGGGACAATGAGCAGTTCTTC.

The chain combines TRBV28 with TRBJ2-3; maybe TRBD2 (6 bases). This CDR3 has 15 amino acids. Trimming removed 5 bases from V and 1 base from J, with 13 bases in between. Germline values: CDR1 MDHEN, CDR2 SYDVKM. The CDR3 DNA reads TGTGCCAGCAGTCCAAGCGGGTTTCGCACAGATACGCAGTATTTT. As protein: CASSPSGFRTDTQYF.

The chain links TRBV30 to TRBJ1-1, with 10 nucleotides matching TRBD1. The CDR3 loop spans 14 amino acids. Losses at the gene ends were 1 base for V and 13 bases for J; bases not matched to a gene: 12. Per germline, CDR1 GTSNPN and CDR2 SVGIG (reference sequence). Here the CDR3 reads CAWSGTGGNGVGFF. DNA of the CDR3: TGTGCCTGGAGTGGGACAGGGGGAAATGGTGTCGGTTTCTTT.

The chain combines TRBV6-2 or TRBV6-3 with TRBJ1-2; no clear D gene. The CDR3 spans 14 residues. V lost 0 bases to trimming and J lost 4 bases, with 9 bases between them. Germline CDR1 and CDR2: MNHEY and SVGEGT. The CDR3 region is CASSYSATAYGYTF. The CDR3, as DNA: TGTGCCAGCAGTTACTCGGCCACAGCCTATGGCTACACCTTC.